A single sample gave rise to the 20 T cell receptor beta chains below, sequenced in a study of OX40 agonist ivuxolimab in advanced cancers. TCRdb's copy holds only in-frame clones and misses some; the assay was immunoSEQ multiplex PCR. The sample gives about 46,000 clones, more than 85% of which show up once; approximately 4.4% is in the top ten. The material sequenced was CD4+ or CD8+ T cells sorted from blood, taken in a trial of the OX40 agonist ivuxolimab. The receptors stem from an adult with an advanced solid tumor such as melanoma, head and neck, liver or kidney cancer.

CDR3 DNA sequence: TGCAGCGTTGGGGGGCTGGGGACTGGGGCCAACGTCCTGACTTTC. Protein: CSVGGLGTGANVLTF. J is TRBJ2-6 and V is TRBV29-1; D might be TRBD1 (6 bases). Per the germline V gene, CDR1 is SQVTM and CDR2 is ANQGSEA. This CDR3 has 15 residues. V lost 4 bases to trimming and J lost 2 bases, with 12 bases between them.

The chain joins TRBV30 to TRBJ1-2; D call uncertain. The germline CDR1 and CDR2 sequences are GTSNPN and SVGIG (reference sequence). The CDR3 is made up of 12 amino acids. The ends were cut back, 8 bases at V and 6 bases at J, with 16 bases in the middle. CDR3 coding DNA: TGTGCCGGGTTCGTAGGTACGGATGGCTACACCTTC. This sequence encodes CAGFVGTDGYTF.

This clone was seen a single time. The chain employs TRBV5-1 and TRBJ2-3, with 8 positions matching TRBD1. The germline V gene has CDR1 SGHRS and CDR2 YFSETQ. This CDR3 comprises 14 residues. V dropped 8 bases and J dropped 5; count of bases not matched to a gene: 10. The CDR3 sequence is CASQGARMEDTQYF. In DNA form, the CDR3 reads TGCGCCAGTCAGGGGGCGAGAATGGAAGATACGCAGTATTTT.

The V and J genes are TRBV14 and TRBJ1-3; no reliable D call. The CDR3 spans 14 residues. The germline V and J ends were trimmed by 1 base and 11 bases, with 15 bases remaining between them. Germline V gives CDR1 SGHDN, CDR2 FVKESK. CDR3: CASSQVGRGSAIYF. Here the CDR3 DNA reads TGTGCCAGCAGCCAAGTCGGACGTGGGAGCGCCATATATTTT.

This chain uses TRBV28 with TRBJ2-7; 7 positions agree with TRBD1. The junction had 7 bases not matched to a gene; V was cut back by 6 bases and J by 2 bases. CDR3 length: 14 amino acids. The germline V gene has CDR1 MDHEN and CDR2 SYDVKM. The CDR3 region has the DNA TGTGCCAGCAGGTTCAACAGGGGACCCTACGAGCAGTACGTC. This translates into CASRFNRGPYEQYV.

The CDR3 nucleotides are TGCGCCAGCAGCTTGGGGGGCCAGTCCTACACCGGGGAGCTGTTTTTT. Translation: CASSLGGQSYTGELFF. V usage is TRBV5-1 and J usage is TRBJ2-2; D possibly corresponds to TRBD1 (5 bases). Germline V gene lookup returns CDR1 SGHRS and CDR2 YFSETQ. The CDR3 length is 16 residues. Trimming took 0 bases from V and 3 from J, leaving 12 bases between them.

The gene calls are TRBV15 and TRBJ1-5; maybe TRBD1 (5 bases). Germline V gene lookup returns CDR1 LNHNV and CDR2 YYDKDF (reference sequence). Trimming removed 0 bases at V and 3 bases at J, with 12 bases between. This CDR3 comprises 16 residues. CDR3: CATSRDSGGPNQPQHF. CDR3 nucleotide sequence: TGTGCCACCAGCAGAGATTCCGGGGGTCCCAATCAGCCCCAGCATTTT.

V is TRBV5-1 and J is TRBJ2-1; D may be TRBD2 (6 bases). In germline, CDR1 is SGHRS, CDR2 YFSETQ. The CDR3 runs 17 residues. Trimming stripped 0 bases from V and 5 bases from J, with 18 bases between. CDR3 nucleotide sequence: TGCGCCAGCAGCTTGGAACCACGACGGGAGTGGAACAATGAGCAGTTCTTC. Its protein product is CASSLEPRREWNNEQFF.

This chain links TRBV5-4 with TRBJ2-1; D may correspond to TRBD1 or TRBD2 (5 bases each). The CDR3 totals 16 residues. V lost 4 bases and J lost 0, with 14 bases in between. CDR1 and CDR2 from the germline V gene are SGHNT and YYREEE (reference sequence). CDR3 bases: TGTGCCAGCAGCCCTGGGACGGCGAGCTCCTACAATGAGCAGTTCTTC. The encoded protein is CASSPGTASSYNEQFF. Based on the CDR3 plus reference TRBV5-4 and TRBJ2-1, the full variable domain is ETGVTQSPTHLIKTRGQQVTLRCSSQSGHNTVSWYQQALGQGPQFIFQYYREEENGRGNFPPRFSGLQFPNYSSELNVNALELDDSALYLCASSPGTASSYNEQFFGPGTRLTVL.

V is TRBV7-9 and J is TRBJ2-1; 7 bases are a match to TRBD2. Per the germline V gene, CDR1 is SEHNR and CDR2 is FQNEAQ (reference sequence). V lost 4 bases, J lost 5 bases, and 11 bases stayed unmatched. The CDR3 runs 16 residues. CDR3 in amino acids: CASSSPMGGSHNEQFF. In DNA form, the CDR3 reads TGTGCCAGCAGCTCCCCCATGGGAGGGTCGCACAATGAGCAGTTCTTC.

The CDR3 nucleotides are TGTGCCAGCAGTTCCGCAGGGGCGACAGATACGCAGTATTTT. Protein sequence: CASSSAGATDTQYF. The chain combines TRBV28 with TRBJ2-3; TRBD1 is a possible D gene (6 bases). The CDR3 runs to 14 residues. With 4 bases removed from V and 3 bases from J, the gap between germline ends came to 11 bases. Per the germline V gene, CDR1 is MDHEN and CDR2 is SYDVKM. Complete variable domain (other parts from reference TRBV28 and TRBJ2-3): DVKVTQSSRYLVKRTGEKVFLECVQDMDHENMFWYRQDPGLGLRLIYFSYDVKMKEKGDIPEGYSVSREKKERFSLILESASTNQTSMYLCASSSAGATDTQYFGPGTRLTVL.

This chain joins TRBV11-2 and TRBJ1-5; 7 bases match TRBD1. Per the germline V gene, CDR1 is SGHAT and CDR2 is FQNNGV. The length of the CDR3 is 12 residues. V lost 5 bases, J lost 9 bases, and 4 bases stayed unmatched. CDR3 residues: CASSAPGGPQHF. The CDR3 DNA reads as TGTGCCAGCAGCGCACCAGGGGGGCCCCAGCATTTT.

V gene TRBV4-1 combines with J gene TRBJ1-3, with D possibly matching TRBD1 (5 bases). CDR1 MGHRA and CDR2 YSYEKL come from the germline V gene. The CDR3 extends over 15 amino acids. The V end was cut by 4 bases, the J end by 0 bases, with 10 bases between. The CDR3, as DNA: TGCGCCAGCAGCCCTACAGGTAGCTCTGGAAACACCATATATTTT. Residues: CASSPTGSSGNTIYF.

The chain is built from TRBV10-3 and TRBJ1-2, with D unresolved. This CDR3 spans 11 amino acids. Trimming left V 7 bases short and J 7 bases short, with 10 bases between. The germline CDR1 and CDR2 sequences are ENHRY and SYGVKD. CDR3 region: CAINQQVGYTF. The CDR3 region has the DNA TGTGCCATCAACCAACAAGTTGGCTACACCTTC.

The chain carries TRBV5-6 and TRBJ2-7; 7 nucleotides line up with TRBD1. The CDR3 runs to 15 residues. Germline values: CDR1 SGHDT, CDR2 YYEEEE. Trimming took 2 bases from V and 0 from J; bases not matched to a gene: 5. DNA for the CDR3: TGTGCCAGCAGCTTACCGGGACAGAACTCCTACGAGCAGTACGTC. It encodes CASSLPGQNSYEQYV.

This clone occurred once. This chain uses TRBV27 with TRBJ2-5; D not certain. The CDR3 length is 14 residues. V gave up 3 bases and J gave up 5 bases, with 13 bases separating them. Germline-derived CDR1 and CDR2 are MNHEY and SMNVEV (reference sequence). CDR3 in DNA: TGTGCCAGCAGTTTTTTGGTGGATTTGGAGACCCAGTACTTC. This encodes CASSFLVDLETQYF.

V and J are TRBV11-3 and TRBJ2-1; 11 positions match TRBD2. J was trimmed by 0 bases and V by 4 bases; bases with no gene match: 5. CDR1 SGHNT and CDR2 YENEEA come from the germline V gene. The CDR3 is 17 residues long. The chain's CDR3 is CASSSGLAGSSYNEQFF. CDR3 coding DNA: TGTGCCAGCAGCTCCGGACTAGCGGGTAGCTCCTACAATGAGCAGTTCTTC.

This chain connects TRBV7-6 to TRBJ1-1; 7 nucleotides agree with TRBD1. The CDR3 has 16 amino acids. Losses at the gene ends were 5 bases for V and 3 bases for J; bases not matched to a gene: 12. Germline assignment: CDR1 SGHVS and CDR2 FNYEAQ. The CDR3 DNA reads as TGTGCCAGCAGCCAACCAGTGGAAGGGGGCGACACTGAAGCTTTCTTT. Encoded protein: CASSQPVEGGDTEAFF.

The chain couples TRBV6-1 to TRBJ1-3, with unresolved D. V was trimmed by 3 bases and J by 0 bases, leaving 3 bases between them. Germline V lookup: CDR1 MNHNS, CDR2 SASEGT. The CDR3 is 13 amino acids. CDR3 residues: CASSDTSGNTIYF. DNA for the CDR3: TGTGCCAGCAGTGACACCTCTGGAAACACCATATATTTT.

The genes are TRBV5-4 and TRBJ2-3, with D tentatively TRBD2 (6 bases). Germline V gene lookup returns CDR1 SGHNT and CDR2 YYREEE (reference sequence). V lost 4 bases to trimming and J lost 2 bases, with 17 bases between them. The CDR3 has 16 residues. Written as DNA, the CDR3 is TGTGCCAGCAGCCCCTTAGCTGGCGGGGCCACAGATACGCAGTATTTT. It codes for CASSPLAGGATDTQYF.